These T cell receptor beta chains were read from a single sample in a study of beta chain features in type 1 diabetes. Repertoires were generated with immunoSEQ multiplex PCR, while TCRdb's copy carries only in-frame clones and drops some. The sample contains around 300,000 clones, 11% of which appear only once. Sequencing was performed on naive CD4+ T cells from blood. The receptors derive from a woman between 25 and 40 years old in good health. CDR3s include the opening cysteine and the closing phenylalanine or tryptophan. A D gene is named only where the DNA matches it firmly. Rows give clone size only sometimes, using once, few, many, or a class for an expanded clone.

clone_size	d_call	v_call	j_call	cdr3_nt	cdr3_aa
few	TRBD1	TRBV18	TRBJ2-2	TGTGCCAGCTCACGCGGGACAGGTACCTCCGGGGAGCTGTTTTTT	CASSRGTGTSGELFF
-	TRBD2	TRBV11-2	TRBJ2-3	TGTGCCAGCCGCTCGGGGCTAGCGGGCCCAGATACGCAGTATTTT	CASRSGLAGPDTQYF
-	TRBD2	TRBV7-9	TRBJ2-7	TGTGCCAGCAGCCGGCGGGGGGCTAGCGGATCCTACGAGCAGTACTTC	CASSRRGASGSYEQYF
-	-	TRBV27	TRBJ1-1	TGTGCCAGCAGTTCGGGAACGTGGACTGAAGCTTTCTTT	CASSSGTWTEAFF
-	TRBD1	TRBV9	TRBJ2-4	TGTGCCAGCAGCGTAGGTGGGACAGGGAGAAACATTCAGTACTTC	CASSVGGTGRNIQYF
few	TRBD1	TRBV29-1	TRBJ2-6	TGCAGCGTTGAAGATCCATGGGACAGGCTCTTTGGGGCCAACGTCCTGACTTTC	CSVEDPWDRLFGANVLTF
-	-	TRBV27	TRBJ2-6	TGTGCCAGCAGTTTATTTCACAGCTCTGGGGCCAACGTCCTGACTTTC	CASSLFHSSGANVLTF
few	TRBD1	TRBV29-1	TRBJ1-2	TGCAGCGCCAACCTGGGACAGAACTATGGCTACACCTTC	CSANLGQNYGYTF
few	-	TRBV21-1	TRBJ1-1	TGTGCCAGCGCCGGGACAGGAGAGACTGAAGCTTTCTTT	CASAGTGETEAFF
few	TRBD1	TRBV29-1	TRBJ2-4	TGCAGCGGCCAAGGACAGGCGGGTAGTGGAGACATTCAGTACTTC	CSGQGQAGSGDIQYF
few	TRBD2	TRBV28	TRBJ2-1	TGTGCCAGCAGTTTGAGGGGAACGGGGGGCAATGAGCAGTTCTTC	CASSLRGTGGNEQFF
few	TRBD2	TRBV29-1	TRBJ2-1	TGCAGCGTCACCCGGGGAGGACTAGCGGGATGGAGAGGGGAGTTCTTC	CSVTRGGLAGWRGEFF
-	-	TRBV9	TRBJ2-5	TGTGCCAGCAGCGTAGTCCCGCAAGAGACCCAGTACTTC	CASSVVPQETQYF
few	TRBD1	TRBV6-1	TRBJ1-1	TGTGCCAGCAGTGATGGGACAGCAGATGACACTGAAGCTTTCTTT	CASSDGTADDTEAFF
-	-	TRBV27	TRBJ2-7	TGTGCCAGCAGTTCGCCGGGACTCGTCTCCGAGCAGTACTTC	CASSSPGLVSEQYF
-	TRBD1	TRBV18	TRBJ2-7	TGTGCCAGCTCACCCCCGGGACAGGGAGCCTACGAGCAGTACTTC	CASSPPGQGAYEQYF
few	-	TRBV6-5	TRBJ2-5	TGTGCCAGCAGTTCGTGGGGCCTAGGAGAGACCCAGTACTTC	CASSSWGLGETQYF
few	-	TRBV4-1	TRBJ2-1	TGCGCCAGCAGCCAAGATGGAGAACTTTCCGTCCGAGGGTCCAATGAGCAGTTCTTC	CASSQDGELSVRGSNEQFF
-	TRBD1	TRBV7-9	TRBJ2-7	TGTGCCAGCAGCTCTATGACAGGGGAGCGTACCTACGAGCAGTACTTC	CASSSMTGERTYEQYF
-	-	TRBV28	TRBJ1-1	TGTGCCAGCAGTTACCCTCCAGGGGCTGAAGCTTTCTTT	CASSYPPGAEAFF
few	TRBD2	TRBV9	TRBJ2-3	TGTGCCAGCAGCGTTGGGACTAGCGGGTTATTAGATACGCAGTATTTT	CASSVGTSGLLDTQYF
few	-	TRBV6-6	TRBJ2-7	TGTGCCAGCAGTTACGTCCAGGCGAAATCCTACGAGCAGTACTTC	CASSYVQAKSYEQYF
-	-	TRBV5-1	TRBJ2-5	TGCGCCAGCAGCTTGGTTGAGGGACAAGAGACCCAGTACTTC	CASSLVEGQETQYF
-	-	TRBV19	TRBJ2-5	TGTGCCAGTAGTGAACCTAAACGCGGGAAAGAGACCCAGTACTTC	CASSEPKRGKETQYF
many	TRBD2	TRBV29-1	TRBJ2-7	TGCAGCGCCGGACTAGCGTCCCACGAGCAGTACTTC	CSAGLASHEQYF
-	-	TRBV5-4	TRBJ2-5	TGTGCCAGCAGCTTGGGGGGCAGGGGTGATGGGACCCAGTACTTC	CASSLGGRGDGTQYF
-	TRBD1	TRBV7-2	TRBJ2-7	TGTGCCAGCAGCTCCCCCAGGACAGGGAAAGGGTACGAGCAGTACTTC	CASSSPRTGKGYEQYF
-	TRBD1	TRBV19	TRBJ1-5	TGTGCCAGTAGTCAGGGACAGAATGGCAATCAGCCCCAGCATTTT	CASSQGQNGNQPQHF
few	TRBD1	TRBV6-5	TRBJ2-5	TGTGCCAGCAGACCGGACAGGGGGATCCAAGAGACCCAGTACTTC	CASRPDRGIQETQYF
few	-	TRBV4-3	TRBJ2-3	TGCGCCAGCAGCCAAGTCCAGGGGGGAGATACGCAGTATTTT	CASSQVQGGDTQYF
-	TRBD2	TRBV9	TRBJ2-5	TGTGCCAGCGAAAACGGACACCTTAGAGCGGGAGCCCCCGATTTACAAGAGACCCAGTACTTC	CASENGHLRAGAPDLQETQYF